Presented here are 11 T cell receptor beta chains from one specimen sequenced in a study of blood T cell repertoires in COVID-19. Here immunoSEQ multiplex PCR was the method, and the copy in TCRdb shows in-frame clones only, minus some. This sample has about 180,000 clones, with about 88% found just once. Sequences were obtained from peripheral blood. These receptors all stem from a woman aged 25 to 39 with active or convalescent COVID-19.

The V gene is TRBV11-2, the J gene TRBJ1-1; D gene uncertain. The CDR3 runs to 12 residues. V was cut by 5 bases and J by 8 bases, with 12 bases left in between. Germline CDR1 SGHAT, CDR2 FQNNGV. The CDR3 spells CASSLWTGEAFF. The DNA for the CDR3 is TGTGCCAGCAGCCTGTGGACGGGAGAAGCTTTCTTT.

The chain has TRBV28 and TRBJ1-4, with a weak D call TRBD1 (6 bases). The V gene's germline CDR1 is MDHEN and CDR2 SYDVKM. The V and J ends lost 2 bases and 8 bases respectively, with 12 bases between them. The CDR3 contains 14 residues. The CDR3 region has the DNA TGTGCCAGCAGTTTAGGCCAGGGGCAGGAAAAACTGTTTTTT. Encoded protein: CASSLGQGQEKLFF.

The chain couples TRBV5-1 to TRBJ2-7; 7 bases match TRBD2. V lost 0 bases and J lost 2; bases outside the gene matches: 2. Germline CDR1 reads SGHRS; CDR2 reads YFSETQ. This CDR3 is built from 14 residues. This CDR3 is CASSLASGAYEQYF. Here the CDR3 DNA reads TGCGCCAGCAGCTTGGCTAGCGGAGCCTACGAGCAGTACTTC.

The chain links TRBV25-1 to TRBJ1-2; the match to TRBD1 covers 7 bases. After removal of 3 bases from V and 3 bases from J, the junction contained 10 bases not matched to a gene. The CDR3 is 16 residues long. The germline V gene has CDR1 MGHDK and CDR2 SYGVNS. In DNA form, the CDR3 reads TGTGCCAGCAGTGACGGTGGGCACAGGGGTGACTATGGCTACACCTTC. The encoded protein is CASSDGGHRGDYGYTF.

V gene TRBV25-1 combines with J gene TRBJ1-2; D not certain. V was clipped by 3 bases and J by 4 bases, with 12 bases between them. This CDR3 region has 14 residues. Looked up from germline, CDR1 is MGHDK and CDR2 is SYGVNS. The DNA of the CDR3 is TGTGCCAGCAGTGACTCTTCACAGCTCTATGGCTACACCTTC. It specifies CASSDSSQLYGYTF.

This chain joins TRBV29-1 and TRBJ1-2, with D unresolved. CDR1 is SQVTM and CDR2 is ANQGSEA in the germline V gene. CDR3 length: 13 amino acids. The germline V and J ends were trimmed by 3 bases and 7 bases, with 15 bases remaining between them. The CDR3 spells CSVERSLDRGYTF. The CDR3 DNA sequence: TGCAGCGTTGAGCGGTCACTTGATCGTGGCTACACCTTC.

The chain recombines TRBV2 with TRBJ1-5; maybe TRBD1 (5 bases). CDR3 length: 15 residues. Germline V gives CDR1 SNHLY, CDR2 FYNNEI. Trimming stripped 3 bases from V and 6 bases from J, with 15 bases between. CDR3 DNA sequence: TGTGCCAGCAGTGAGGTCCCCGCGGGGCGTCAGCCCCAGCATTTT. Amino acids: CASSEVPAGRQPQHF.

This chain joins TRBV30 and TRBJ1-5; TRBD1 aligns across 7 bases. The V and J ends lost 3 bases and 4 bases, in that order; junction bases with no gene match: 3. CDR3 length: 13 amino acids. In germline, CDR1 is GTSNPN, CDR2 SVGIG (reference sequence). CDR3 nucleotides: TGTGCCTGGAGGAGGGACAGTAATCAGCCCCAGCATTTT. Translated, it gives CAWRRDSNQPQHF.

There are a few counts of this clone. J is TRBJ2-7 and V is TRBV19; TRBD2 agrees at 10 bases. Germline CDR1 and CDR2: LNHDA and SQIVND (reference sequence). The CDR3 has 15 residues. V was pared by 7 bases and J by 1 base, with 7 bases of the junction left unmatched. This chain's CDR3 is CASTPTSGPSYEQYF. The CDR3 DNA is TGTGCCAGTACCCCGACTAGCGGGCCTTCCTACGAGCAGTACTTC.

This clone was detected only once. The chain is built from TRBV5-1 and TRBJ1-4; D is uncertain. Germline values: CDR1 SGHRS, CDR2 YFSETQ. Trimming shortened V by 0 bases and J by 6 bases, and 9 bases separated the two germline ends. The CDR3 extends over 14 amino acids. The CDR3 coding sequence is TGCGCCAGCAGCTTGGCAAACCGAGATGAAAAACTGTTTTTT. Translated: CASSLANRDEKLFF.

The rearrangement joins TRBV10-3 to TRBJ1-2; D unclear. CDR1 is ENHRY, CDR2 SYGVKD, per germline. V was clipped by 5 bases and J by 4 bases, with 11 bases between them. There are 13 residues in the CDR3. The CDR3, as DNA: TGTGCCATCAGTTATGGCGAGGGCTATGGCTACACCTTC. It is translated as CAISYGEGYGYTF.